Below, 16 T cell receptor beta chains from the same sample are listed, as sequenced in a study of T-cell reconstitution after alpha-beta-depleted transplantation in children. Preparation of the TCRbeta library was carried out with unique molecular identifiers. TCRdb processed the PCR reads anew with MiXCR; each CDR3 protein has one entry. The sample records 150,000 to 250,000 distinct CDR3 sequences, approximately 6% being singletons. The input for sequencing was PBMCs, taken before TCRalphabeta/CD19-depleted stem cell transplant. The receptors here all came from a girl under two years old with combined immunodeficiency, due to receive a stem cell transplant.

This clonotype was seen a handful of times. This chain uses TRBV11-2 with TRBJ2-7, with D perhaps matching TRBD2 (5 bases). Germline CDR1 and CDR2: SGHAT and FQNNGV. This CDR3 is 19 amino acids long. Trimming cost V 2 bases and J 2 bases, with 25 bases left between them. CDR3 coding DNA: TGTGCCAGCAGCTTACACGAGCGGTTGGGCAGCCGGCCCACCTACGAGCAGTACTTC. Protein product: CASSLHERLGSRPTYEQYF.

This clonotype has a count of ten or more. V and J are TRBV4-1 and TRBJ2-1; D remains unclear. The V end lost 0 bases, the J end lost 0 bases, and 6 bases lay between the germline ends. Germline CDR1 reads MGHRA; CDR2 reads YSYEKL. CDR3 length: 15 residues. The chain's CDR3 is CASSQDPHSYNEQFF. The CDR3 DNA follows: TGCGCCAGCAGCCAAGATCCTCACTCCTACAATGAGCAGTTCTTC.

This clonotype was counted many times. The chain carries TRBV5-5 and TRBJ2-1; D is possibly TRBD1 (6 bases). The CDR3 is 15 amino acids. From germline, CDR1 is SGHKS and CDR2 YYEKEE (reference sequence). V lost 4 bases and J lost 2, with 13 bases in between. This CDR3 is CASSPGTPPYNEQFF. The DNA of the CDR3 is TGTGCCAGCAGCCCCGGGACACCGCCCTACAATGAGCAGTTCTTC. The full variable domain, completed using reference TRBV5-5 and TRBJ2-1, is DAGVTQSPTHLIKTRGQQVTLRCSPISGHKSVSWYQQVLGQGPQFIFQYYEKEERGRGNFPDRFSARQFPNYSSELNVNALLLGDSALYLCASSPGTPPYNEQFFGPGTRLTVL.

This clonotype was seen ten or more times. The genes are TRBV9 and TRBJ2-3, with 9 nucleotides matching TRBD1. Germline values: CDR1 SGDLS, CDR2 YYNGEE. V dropped 0 bases and J dropped 3; count of bases not matched to a gene: 8. The CDR3 contains 17 residues. CDR3 amino acids: CASSVDPGTGKTDTQYF. CDR3 DNA: TGTGCCAGCAGCGTAGACCCCGGGACAGGGAAAACAGATACGCAGTATTTT.

This clonotype was seen repeatedly, ten times or more. This chain joins TRBV15 and TRBJ2-7, with 7 bases matching TRBD1. Per the germline V gene, CDR1 is LNHNV and CDR2 is YYDKDF (reference sequence). This CDR3 has 17 amino acids. V lost 1 base to trimming and J lost 0 bases; unmatched junction nucleotides: 9. The CDR3 nucleotides read TGTGCCACCAGCAGAGTGCTGACAGGGCACAGCTCCTACGAGCAGTACTTC. Protein product: CATSRVLTGHSSYEQYF.

This clonotype was observed at least ten times. The chain has TRBV7-9 and TRBJ2-1; 10 bases match TRBD2. Germline lookup yields CDR1 SEHNR and CDR2 FQNEAQ (reference sequence). With 5 bases clipped from V and 7 bases from J, the junction kept 2 bases outside the gene matches. The CDR3 length is 13 residues. The CDR3 DNA reads TGTGCCAGCAGCGCTAGCGGGAGAAATGAGCAGTTCTTC. It specifies CASSASGRNEQFF.

This clonotype appeared many times. The V call is TRBV29-1, the J call TRBJ2-1; 7 nucleotides match TRBD2. Germline V gives CDR1 SQVTM, CDR2 ANQGSEA. V trimming: 2 bases; J trimming: 0 bases; junction bases outside the gene matches: 13. The CDR3 has 18 amino acids. In nucleotides, the CDR3 is TGCAGCGTTGAAACGGGGGGTGTTAGAGTTAGCTCCTACAATGAGCAGTTCTTC. Translation gives CSVETGGVRVSSYNEQFF.

This clonotype appeared many times. V gene TRBV7-3 combines with J gene TRBJ2-3; TRBD1 aligns across 8 bases. The CDR3 consists of 14 residues. CDR1 and CDR2 (germline): SGHTA, FQGTGA. The V and J ends lost 5 bases and 1 base, in that order; junction bases with no gene match: 2. The CDR3 sequence: CASSPGGGTDTQYF. The DNA of the CDR3 is TGTGCCAGCAGCCCAGGGGGCGGCACAGATACGCAGTATTTT.

Many counts were recorded for this clonotype. J is TRBJ2-1 and V is TRBV4-3; 7 nucleotides line up with TRBD2. CDR3 length: 14 amino acids. The trim removed 4 bases at V and 8 bases at J, leaving 8 bases unmatched. CDR1 is LGHNA and CDR2 is YSLEER in the germline V gene. CDR3 residues: CASSLEGGRHEQFF. The CDR3 bases are TGCGCCAGCAGCCTTGAGGGAGGGCGGCATGAGCAGTTCTTC.

This clonotype was counted many times. V is TRBV29-1 and J is TRBJ2-5; 9 nucleotides line up with TRBD1. This CDR3 region has 13 residues. J gave up 5 bases and V 4 bases, and 5 bases lay outside the gene matches. CDR1 is SQVTM, CDR2 ANQGSEA, per germline. This chain's CDR3 is CSVGQGGRETQYF. CDR3 nucleotide sequence: TGCAGCGTTGGACAGGGGGGACGGGAGACCCAGTACTTC.

There are many counts of this clonotype. V and J are TRBV28 and TRBJ2-7; 9 bases align to TRBD1. The CDR3 is made up of 14 amino acids. CDR1 and CDR2 (germline): MDHEN, SYDVKM. V gave up 6 bases and J gave up 5 bases; unmatched junction bases: 8. The CDR3 reads CASRSGTGTNEQYF. The DNA of the CDR3 is TGTGCCAGCAGGTCCGGGACAGGGACAAACGAGCAGTACTTC.

There are many counts of this clonotype. The J gene is TRBJ2-3, the V gene TRBV7-3, with 8 bases aligning to TRBD2. Germline CDR1 and CDR2: SGHTA and FQGTGA. CDR3 length: 15 residues. V dropped 5 bases and J dropped 2; count of bases not matched to a gene: 6. CDR3: CASSRLLAATDTQYF. In DNA, the CDR3 is TGTGCCAGCAGCAGGTTACTAGCGGCCACAGATACGCAGTATTTT.

The V and J genes are TRBV20-1 and TRBJ2-3, with 14 bases that match TRBD2. Germline values: CDR1 DFQATT, CDR2 SNEGSKA (reference sequence). The CDR3 is made up of 15 amino acids. The DNA for the CDR3 is TGCAGAGCCTTAGACGGGACTAGCGGGAGTTCGACGCAGTATTTT. Its translation is CRALDGTSGSSTQYF.

This clonotype was counted many times. The genes are TRBV10-3 and TRBJ2-1; 10 bases align to TRBD2. In germline, CDR1 is ENHRY, CDR2 SYGVKD. V shed 2 bases and J 6 bases; nucleotides not matched to a gene: 19. There are 20 residues in the CDR3. CDR3: CAISETLAGAHRLNANEQFF. DNA for the CDR3: TGTGCCATCAGTGAGACGCTAGCGGGAGCCCACAGATTGAACGCCAATGAGCAGTTCTTC.

This clonotype was found many times. The chain employs TRBV20-1 and TRBJ2-3, with D perhaps TRBD1 (5 bases). Per the germline V gene, CDR1 is DFQATT and CDR2 is SNEGSKA (reference sequence). Trimming shortened V by 5 bases and J by 8 bases, and 14 bases separated the two germline ends. CDR3 length: 12 amino acids. The CDR3 loop is CSAYTLGATQYF. The DNA of the CDR3 is TGCAGTGCTTACACCTTAGGGGCTACGCAGTATTTT.

This clonotype showed up many times. The V gene is TRBV12-3 or TRBV12-4, the J gene TRBJ2-1; a possible D gene is TRBD2 (5 bases). Trimming shortened V by 5 bases and J by 3 bases, and 17 bases separated the two germline ends. The CDR3 runs to 16 residues. CDR3 bases: TGTGCCAGCAGTCAGTTTGAGGCTAGCAACTACAATGAGCAGTTCTTC. Translated, it gives CASSQFEASNYNEQFF.